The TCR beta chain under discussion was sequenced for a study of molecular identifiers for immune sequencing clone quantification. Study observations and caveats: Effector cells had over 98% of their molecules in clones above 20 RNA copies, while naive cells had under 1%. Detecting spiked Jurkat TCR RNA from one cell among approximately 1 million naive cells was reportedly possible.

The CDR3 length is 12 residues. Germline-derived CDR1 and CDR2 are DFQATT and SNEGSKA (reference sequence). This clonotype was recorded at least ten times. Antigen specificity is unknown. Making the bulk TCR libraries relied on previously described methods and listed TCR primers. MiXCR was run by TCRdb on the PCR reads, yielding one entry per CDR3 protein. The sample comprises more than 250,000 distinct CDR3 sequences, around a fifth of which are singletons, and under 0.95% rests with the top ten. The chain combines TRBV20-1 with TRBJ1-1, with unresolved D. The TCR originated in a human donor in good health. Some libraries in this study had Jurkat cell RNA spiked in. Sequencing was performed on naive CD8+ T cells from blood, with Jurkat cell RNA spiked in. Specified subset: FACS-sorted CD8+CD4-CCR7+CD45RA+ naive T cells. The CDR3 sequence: CSVTTENTEAFF. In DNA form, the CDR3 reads TGCAGCGTGACTACAGAGAACACTGAAGCTTTCTTT.